These 2 T cell receptor beta chains were sequenced from one sample in a study of blood T cell repertoires in COVID-19. Method: immunoSEQ multiplex PCR; TCRdb's copy keeps in-frame clones and lacks some. The sample yields 200,000 to 300,000 clones, 84% seen once. What was sequenced was peripheral blood. The source of these receptors is a man in his 60s with acute or convalescent COVID-19.

The chain has TRBV27 and TRBJ1-6; 12 bases are a match to TRBD1. Germline V gene lookup returns CDR1 MNHEY and CDR2 SMNVEV (reference sequence). The CDR3 is 15 amino acids. Trimming removed 5 bases from V and 11 bases from J; junction bases left unmatched: 7. The CDR3 region is CASSPGTGGLTPLHF. The CDR3 DNA reads as TGTGCCAGCAGTCCCGGGACAGGGGGCCTTACACCCCTCCACTTT.

The J gene is TRBJ1-2, the V gene TRBV7-9; 8 bases are shared with TRBD1. The junction had 2 bases not matched to a gene; V was cut back by 5 bases and J by 3 bases. The length of the CDR3 is 13 residues. From germline, CDR1 is SEHNR and CDR2 FQNEAQ (reference sequence). The CDR3 protein is CASSPGQDYGYTF. The CDR3 bases are TGTGCCAGCAGCCCGGGACAGGACTATGGCTACACCTTC.